This T cell receptor beta chain was recorded in a study of CD8 T cells in ankylosing spondylitis. Quantitative 5'-RACE with molecular barcodes generated TCR beta libraries. Via MiXCR, TCRdb re-called the 5' RACE reads, giving one row per CDR3 protein. The data show roughly 230,000 distinct CDR3 sequences, about 20% seen once. This clonotype was seen only a few times. Antigen: not known. CDR3 length: 13 residues. CDR1 is MDHEN, CDR2 SYDVKM, per germline. V was cut by 9 bases and J by 4 bases, with 13 bases left in between. General study findings and limits: Disease-linked clones bore a CD8+ phenotype and were relatively rare in peripheral blood. There was a TCR beta motif, made of several highly homologous variants, that appeared characteristic of ankylosing spondylitis blood.

The sequenced sample was blood, either unsorted or a sorted T cell fraction (not recorded which). This receptor was taken from a male donor with ankylosing spondylitis or in good health (not recorded which). The chain recombines TRBV28 with TRBJ2-1, with a tentative D call TRBD2 (5 bases). CDR3: CARPRRAYNEQFF. The DNA of the CDR3 is TGTGCCAGACCCAGGCGGGCTTACAATGAGCAGTTCTTC.